The T cell receptor (beta chain) described here comes from a study of cytomegalovirus exposure and HLA in healthy donors (dated by TCRdb to about 2017). A note on the overall study: According to an earlier analysis of 450 to 650 of the donors, 150 million to 200 million T cells yielded over 90 million unique TCR beta sequences and roughly 280 Gb of sequence data. To predict cytomegalovirus infection status, the study brought together high-throughput TCR immunosequencing, statistical association of individual TCRs with disease status, and machine learning. The number of typed donors differed by locus: about 620-640 for A, B, C, DRB1 and DQB1; some 540 for DQA1; some 610 for DPA1; and around 490 for DPB1. HLA typing included class I and class II loci at four-digit resolution. Using immunosequencing, the study profiled T cell repertoires from 500 to 800 subjects and related those repertoires to cytomegalovirus serostatus. Around 320 gigabases of sequencing data and tens of millions of unique TCR sequences were included in an early release covering 500 to 750 HLA-typed donors. Among 398 genotyped donors of the cohort, an average of about 240,000 unique TCR beta nucleotide sequences were sequenced per donor, roughly 20% of them non-productive. An earlier analysis of more than 450 of the donors used high-throughput TCR beta sequencing to judge whether each TCR beta V gene segment behaved as functional or pseudogenic. Every repertoire in the discovery cohort had been generated on one and the same sequencing platform. Donor age, sex, ethnicity and CMV serostatus were compiled alongside the repertoire data. The aim of the study was to test whether cataloging public T cell receptors could identify signatures of past pathogen exposure. In a later genetic analysis, genome-wide SNP genotypes for about 65% of the roughly 700 donors were used, and that subset was treated as a discovery cohort. Along with the roughly 670-subject first cohort, a separate validation cohort of approximately 110 different subjects was used. A later analysis re-analyzed previously published TCR beta repertoires from about 730 donors and added high-resolution HLA genotyping to study TCR occurrence patterns. Because of strong linkage in the cohort, roughly five DR-DQ haplotypes were treated as single units for association and clustering. Of the 300 to 400 genotyped donors, roughly 85% fell in the genetic ancestry cluster associated with self-reported Caucasian donors. Rather than using new phenotypic data, the later analysis identified candidate immune exposures from TCR beta sequences and from how often those sequences occurred across donors.

Note on this clone: This receptor's antigen is unknown. No base quality values were provided; no much bigger clone lies one nucleotide off.

Libraries were built with the immunoSEQ multiplex PCR assay. A mixture of 60 forward primers for TCR Vbeta segments and 13 reverse primers for TCR Jbeta segments was used in the multiplex PCR. Amplification of the CDR3 region of rearranged TCR beta genes was performed with a multiplex PCR assay on genomic DNA. The amplified TCR beta libraries were sequenced on the Illumina HiSeq System as 87-base-pair reads. Turning to the authors' computational methods: A later analysis tallied around 82 million unique TCR beta chains across the roughly 610 repertoires, and 10 million to 11 million of those chains were shared by two or more donors. Raw reads were error-corrected and collapsed into unique sequences with a nearest-neighbor algorithm that merged closely related sequences to remove PCR and sequencing errors. Alignment of CDR3 sequences to IMGT reference sequences was used to assign V, D and J gene segments. For a sequence to be retained, a match of at least six nucleotides was required to both a V gene segment and a J gene segment. Rearrangements were called productive when the CDR3 lacked stop codons and stayed in frame with V and J; all others were non-productive. Following IMGT convention, CDR3 was defined as the stretch from the second conserved V-encoded cysteine to the conserved J-encoded phenylalanine. The earlier analysis of a few hundred of the donors excluded sequences that lacked an unambiguous match to a single V gene segment. An earlier analysis of 500 to 600 of the donors classified V segments as functional when productive rearrangements were above 56.7% and as segregating when the standard deviation between donors was above 5%. A statistical classification framework was built to diagnose cytomegalovirus status from the catalog of TCR beta chain sequences. In a later analysis, TCR nucleotide sequences were compared against IMGT/GENE-DB human TR gene sequences so that V and J genes could be assigned. The TCRdist pipeline was used in a later analysis to assign CDR3 sequences and most-parsimonious VDJ recombination scenarios. In a later analysis, each TCR beta chain was defined by its CDR3 amino acid sequence together with its V-gene family, and reads lacking a unique V-gene family were excluded. As a way to deal with suspected cross-contamination and a sequencing artifact, a later analysis dropped over 550 nucleotide sequences that were highly shared and had low generation probability. In a later analysis, a clonal expansion index for each public chain was calculated from normalized within-repertoire ranks of inferred template counts. Generation probabilities in a later analysis came from a VDJ recombination model fitted to out-of-frame rearrangements, and those results were checked against IGoR. A later analysis scored TCR-TCR, TCR-HLA and TCR-CMV co-occurrence with hypergeometric tests, applying a repertoire-size bias correction to TCR pairs. False discovery rates were estimated in a later analysis by permuting HLA or CMV assignments 20 times. In a later analysis, co-occurring TCRs were grouped using DBSCAN, and TCRdist sequence similarity was added for clustering within HLA-allele-positive subsets. For co-occurrence clustering, repertoires with fewer than 30,000 or more than 120,000 public chains were excluded, along with roughly 5 repertoires with anomalous nucleotide sharing. The clones in this table, taken by TCRdb from immuneACCESS, are in-frame only. Not every clone is retained; where verified, under half of the shortfall comes from an unresolved V gene, and the cause of the rest is unknown. V, J and clone size are those of that table, while D and trimming were read from the DNA. The sample table holds more than 80,000 clones, of which about 81% were seen once. The ten largest clones capture 4% to 5% of the sample.

Overall study results and their limits: In a later analysis, most CMV-associated TCR beta chains were found to appear HLA-restricted, with HLA associations seemingly driven largely by CMV exposure. Correlated functional status among segregating V segments might be attributable to linkage disequilibrium, but an unknown experimental factor could not be ruled out. Broadly in line with IMGT annotations, most TCR beta V segments showed up in productive rearrangements about 90% or about 30% of the time in an earlier analysis of around 600 of the donors. In a later analysis, 15,000 to 20,000 TCR beta sequences were associated with specific HLA alleles at a false discovery rate of 0.05. Only TCR beta chains were sequenced in this cohort, and the absence of alpha or paired-chain data limited detectable features. A later analysis reported that several top co-occurrence clusters appeared linked to parvovirus B19, influenza, CMV and Epstein-Barr virus. A cluster of highly shared sequence variants was judged likely to represent a technical artifact of the sequencing pipeline. The presence/absence analyses assumed that sequencing depth was roughly uniform across donors, and that assumption may not be true. A further reported finding was that TCR beta sequences accurately predicted the HLA-A and HLA-B alleles for most subjects in the first cohort. The authors suggested that the approach could potentially be extended to other disease states and immunological phenotypes. According to a later genetic analysis, donors in an Asian-associated ancestry cluster had fewer N-insertions in productive TCRs than the approximately 670-donor mean. An association between a missense DCLRE1C variant and V-gene and J-gene trimming of TCR beta chains was found in a later genetic analysis and replicated in an independent cohort. Around 16 rarely observed V segments, including chromosome 9 orphons, were excluded from the earlier analysis of several hundred of the donors because counts were too low. Most TCR sequences were observed very rarely across donors, whereas some public TCRs were present in many individuals. Compared with equally common non-associated chains, HLA-associated TCR beta chains in a later analysis were more clonally expanded and had lower generation probabilities. The classifier was reported to diagnose cytomegalovirus status with high specificity and sensitivity in both the original and validation cohorts. When HLA alleles, especially DR and DQ, strongly co-occurred, attributing TCR associations to individual alleles was difficult. Because HLA typing was unavailable for some donors at each locus, only the typed subset was used in association tests. In a later analysis, TCR association rates were found to vary across HLA loci, with the most associated TCRs seen for DRB1 alleles and the fewest for HLA-C alleles. In the study, approximately 160 TCR beta chains were listed as associated with cytomegalovirus. Some IMGT-functional V segments, including TRBV6-2 and TRBV6-3, could not be told apart with the 87-base-pair reads, so those segments were excluded. Immune exposure information for the cohort was limited to CMV serostatus. In vitro tests confirmed that a few of the cytomegalovirus-associated TCR beta chains recognize cytomegalovirus antigens.

The CDR3 spans 15 residues, from the cysteine through the phenylalanine. Only the CDR3 region is kept as DNA, spanning 45 bases read in frame from base 1. V trim: 5 bases; J trim: 9 bases; unmatched bases: 10. Sequences SGHAT (CDR1) and FQNNGV (CDR2) are obtained from the germline V gene. The cohort consisted of 650 to 850 healthy bone marrow donors. Cohort members were all nominally healthy when sampled, although unrecorded immune exposures were likely present. The donor tested CMV seronegative, placing the donor among the 350 or so seronegative members of the cohort. A peripheral blood sample was collected from each donor, and TCR beta sequencing was performed on peripheral blood mononuclear cells. Genomic DNA was extracted from the blood cell samples with the Qiagen DNeasy Blood Extraction Kit.

This clonotype originated in a man aged 55 to 70 in good health and CMV-seronegative. The chain is assembled from TRBV11-2 and TRBJ2-1; TRBD2 aligns with 10 central bases. Sequencing was carried out using PBMCs. The DNA sequence follows: TGTGCCAGCAGCCTCAACAGCGGGGGGGCATCTGAGCAGTTCTTC. Its coded protein is CASSLNSGGASEQFF. Joined to the reference TRBV11-2 and TRBJ2-1 proteins, this CDR3 gives the full variable domain: EAGVAQSPRYKIIEKRQSVAFWCNPISGHATLYWYQQILGQGPKLLIQFQNNGVVDDSQLPKDRFSAERLKGVDSTLKIQPAKLEDSAVYLCASSLNSGGASEQFFGPGTRLTVL.